Following are 3 T cell receptor beta chains from one sample sequenced in a study of OX40 agonist ivuxolimab in advanced cancers. Using immunoSEQ multiplex PCR, the repertoire was profiled, and TCRdb retains in-frame clones only, with some absent. The sample contains about 66,000 clones, roughly four fifths of which appear only once. Sample: CD4+ or CD8+ T cells sorted from blood, taken in a trial of the OX40 agonist ivuxolimab. The receptor source for this set is an adult with an advanced solid tumor such as melanoma, head and neck, liver or kidney cancer.

This chain links TRBV7-6 with TRBJ1-6; D is undetermined. Germline-derived CDR1 and CDR2 are SGHVS and FNYEAQ. Between the trimmed V and J ends, which lost 2 bases and 10 bases, there was a span of 21 bases. The CDR3 runs to 17 residues. DNA of the CDR3: TGTGCCAGCAGCTTAATGAATGCGGGCCAGTCACTCTCACCCCTCCACTTT. Its protein product is CASSLMNAGQSLSPLHF.

V and J are TRBV7-9 and TRBJ2-7, with D uncertain. Looked up from germline, CDR1 is SEHNR and CDR2 is FQNEAQ (reference sequence). V shed 1 base and J shed 6 bases, with 13 bases lying between them. The CDR3 contains 14 residues. DNA for the CDR3: TGTGCCAGCAGCTTAGGTGGCTGGAATCTCGAGCAGTACTTC. Its translation: CASSLGGWNLEQYF.

V is TRBV19 and J is TRBJ1-5; D gene uncertain. Trimming stripped 3 bases from V and 3 bases from J, with 6 bases between. In germline, CDR1 is LNHDA, CDR2 SQIVND (reference sequence). This CDR3 has 13 amino acids. The CDR3 reads CASSIGVNQPQHF. The CDR3 region has the DNA TGTGCCAGTAGTATCGGCGTCAATCAGCCCCAGCATTTT.